The text below deals with one T cell receptor (beta chain). The sample belongs to a study of blood T cell repertoires in COVID-19. Study information: The study drew acute and convalescent COVID-19 samples from the United States, Italy and Spain. Sources were T cells, B-cell-depleted T cells, or PBMCs; the material itself was cDNA or gDNA.

This CDR3 has 18 residues. CDR1 MNHNS and CDR2 SASEGT come from the germline V gene. Trimming took 2 bases from V and 2 from J, leaving 22 bases between them. Source study methods: Nucleated cell counts were estimated from reference gene primer amplification. TCRdb keeps only in-frame clones here, not all; method: immunoSEQ multiplex PCR. V and J calls and clone size follow that table, whereas D and trimming were derived from the DNA. The sample has roughly 120,000 clones, about 88% seen once; the top ten hold 8.4%. Input material: peripheral blood. The chain uses TRBV6-1 and TRBJ2-7; maybe TRBD2 (5 bases). The source is a woman in her seventies who had recovered from COVID-19. CDR3 DNA: TGTGCCAGCAGTGAAAGGTCACGGGGTGGCATATCGGCCTACGAGCAGTACTTC. It specifies CASSERSRGGISAYEQYF.